This T cell receptor beta chain derives from a study of blood T cell repertoires in COVID-19. Per the authors' pipeline: Amplification of reference gene primers provided the estimated nucleated cell counts. The repertoire was sequenced with immunoSEQ multiplex PCR; TCRdb's copy has only in-frame clones and lacks some. From that table come the V and J calls and clone size; the DNA was used to work out D and trimming. This table holds approximately 170,000 clones, about 83% found once. Germline V gene data show CDR1 as MDHEN and CDR2 as SYDVKM. Trimming pared 2 bases from V and 2 bases from J, leaving 15 bases between. This CDR3 contains 16 residues.

This chain uses TRBV28 with TRBJ2-5, with D possibly being TRBD2 (5 bases). The clonotype was recovered from a man in his forties who had recovered from COVID-19. The sample comprised peripheral blood. The CDR3 DNA sequence: TGTGCCAGCAGTTTACCATCACTAGGCAAACAAGAGACCCAGTACTTC. It specifies CASSLPSLGKQETQYF. Full variable domain (missing parts from reference TRBV28 and TRBJ2-5): DVKVTQSSRYLVKRTGEKVFLECVQDMDHENMFWYRQDPGLGLRLIYFSYDVKMKEKGDIPEGYSVSREKKERFSLILESASTNQTSMYLCASSLPSLGKQETQYFGPGTRLLVL.